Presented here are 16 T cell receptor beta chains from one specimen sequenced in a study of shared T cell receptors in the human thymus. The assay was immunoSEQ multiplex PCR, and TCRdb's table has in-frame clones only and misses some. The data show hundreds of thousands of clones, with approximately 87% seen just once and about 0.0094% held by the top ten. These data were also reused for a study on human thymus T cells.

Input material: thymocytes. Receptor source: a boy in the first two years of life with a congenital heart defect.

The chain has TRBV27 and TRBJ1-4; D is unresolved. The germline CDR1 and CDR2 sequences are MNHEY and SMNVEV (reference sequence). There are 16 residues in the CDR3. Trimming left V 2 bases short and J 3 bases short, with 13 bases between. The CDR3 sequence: CASSLQRGKANEKLFF. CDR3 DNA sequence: TGTGCCAGCAGTTTACAGAGAGGTAAGGCTAATGAAAAACTGTTTTTT.

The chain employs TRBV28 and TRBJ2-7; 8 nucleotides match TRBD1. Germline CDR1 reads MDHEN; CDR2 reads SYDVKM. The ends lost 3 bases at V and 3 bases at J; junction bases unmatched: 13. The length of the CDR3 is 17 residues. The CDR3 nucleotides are TGTGCCAGCAGTTTTGCCCACGACAGGGGTCATTTCTACGAGCAGTACTTC. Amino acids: CASSFAHDRGHFYEQYF.

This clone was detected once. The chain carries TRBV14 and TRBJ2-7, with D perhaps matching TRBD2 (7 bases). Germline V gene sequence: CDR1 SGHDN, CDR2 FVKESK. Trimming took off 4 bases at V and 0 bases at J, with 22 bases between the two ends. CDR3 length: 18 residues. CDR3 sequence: CASSPSREGHPLSYEQYF. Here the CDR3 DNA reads TGTGCCAGCAGCCCCTCCAGGGAGGGACACCCCCTCTCCTACGAGCAGTACTTC.

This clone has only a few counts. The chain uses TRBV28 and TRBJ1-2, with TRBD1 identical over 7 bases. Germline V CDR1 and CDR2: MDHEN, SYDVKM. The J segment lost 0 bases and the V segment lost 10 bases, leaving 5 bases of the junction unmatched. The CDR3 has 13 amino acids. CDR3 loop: CATSTGPNYGYTF. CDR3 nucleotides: TGTGCCACCTCGACAGGGCCTAACTATGGCTACACCTTC.

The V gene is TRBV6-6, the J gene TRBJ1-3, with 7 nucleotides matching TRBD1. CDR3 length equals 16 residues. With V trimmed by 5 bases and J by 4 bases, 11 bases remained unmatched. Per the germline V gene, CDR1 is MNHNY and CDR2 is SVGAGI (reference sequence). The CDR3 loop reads CASSPRWRGQGNTIYF. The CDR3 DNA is TGTGCCAGCAGTCCGCGGTGGAGGGGGCAAGGAAACACCATATATTTT.

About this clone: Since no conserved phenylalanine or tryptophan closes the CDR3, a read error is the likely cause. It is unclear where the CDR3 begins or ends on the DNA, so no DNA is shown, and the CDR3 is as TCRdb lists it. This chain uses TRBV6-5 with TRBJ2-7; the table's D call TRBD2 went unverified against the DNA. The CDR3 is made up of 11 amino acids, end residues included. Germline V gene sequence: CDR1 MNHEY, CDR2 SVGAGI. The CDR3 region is CASSPGTSGAS.

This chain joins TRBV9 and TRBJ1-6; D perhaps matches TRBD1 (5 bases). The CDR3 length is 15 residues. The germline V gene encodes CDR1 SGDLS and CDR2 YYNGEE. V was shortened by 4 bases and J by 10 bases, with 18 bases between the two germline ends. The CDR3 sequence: CASSPTLTESSPLHF. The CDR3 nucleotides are TGTGCCAGCAGCCCTACCTTGACAGAGTCATCACCCCTCCACTTT.

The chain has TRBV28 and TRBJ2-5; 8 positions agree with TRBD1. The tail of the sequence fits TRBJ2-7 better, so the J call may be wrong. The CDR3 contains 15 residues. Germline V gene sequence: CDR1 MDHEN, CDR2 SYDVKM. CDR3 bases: TGTGCCAGCAGTCCAGATCCGGACAGGGTCTACGAGCAGTACTTC. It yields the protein CASSPDPDRVYEQYF.

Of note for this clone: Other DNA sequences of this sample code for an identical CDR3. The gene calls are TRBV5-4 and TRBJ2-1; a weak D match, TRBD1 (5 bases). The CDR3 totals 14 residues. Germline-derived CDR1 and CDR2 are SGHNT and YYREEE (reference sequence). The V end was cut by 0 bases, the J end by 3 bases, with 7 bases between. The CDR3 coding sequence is TGTGCCAGCAGCTTGGGCAGGGACTACAATGAGCAGTTCTTC. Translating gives CASSLGRDYNEQFF.

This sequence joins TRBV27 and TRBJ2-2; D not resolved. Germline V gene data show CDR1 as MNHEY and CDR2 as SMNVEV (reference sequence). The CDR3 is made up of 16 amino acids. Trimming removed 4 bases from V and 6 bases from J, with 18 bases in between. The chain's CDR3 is CASSSPYGIRSGELFF. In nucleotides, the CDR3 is TGTGCCAGCAGTTCGCCATACGGTATTCGTTCCGGGGAGCTGTTTTTT.

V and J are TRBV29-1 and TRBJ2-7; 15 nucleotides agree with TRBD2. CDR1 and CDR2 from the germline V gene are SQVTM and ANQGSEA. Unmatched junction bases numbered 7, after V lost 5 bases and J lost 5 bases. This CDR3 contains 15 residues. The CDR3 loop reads CSVRCGTSGRHEQYF. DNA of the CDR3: TGCAGCGTTCGATGTGGGACTAGCGGGAGGCACGAGCAGTACTTC.

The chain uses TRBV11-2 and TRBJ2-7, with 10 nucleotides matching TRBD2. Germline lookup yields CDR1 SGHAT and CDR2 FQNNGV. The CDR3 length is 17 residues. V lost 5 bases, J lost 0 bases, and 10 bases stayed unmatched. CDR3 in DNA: TGTGCCAGCAGCCTGCGACTAGCGGGCGAGAGCTCCTACGAGCAGTACTTC. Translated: CASSLRLAGESSYEQYF.

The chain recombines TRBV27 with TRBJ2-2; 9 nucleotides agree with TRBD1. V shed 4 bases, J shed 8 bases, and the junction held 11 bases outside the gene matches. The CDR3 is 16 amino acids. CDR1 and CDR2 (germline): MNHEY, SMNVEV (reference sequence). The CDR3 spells CASSSLFRDREGELFF. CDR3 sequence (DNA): TGTGCCAGCAGTTCCTTATTCCGGGACAGGGAGGGGGAGCTGTTTTTT.

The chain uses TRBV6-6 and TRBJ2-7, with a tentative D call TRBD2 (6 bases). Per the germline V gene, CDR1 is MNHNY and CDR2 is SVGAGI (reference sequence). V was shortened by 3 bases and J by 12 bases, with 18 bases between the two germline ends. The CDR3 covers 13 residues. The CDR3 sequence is CASSYTPREEVYF. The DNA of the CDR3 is TGTGCCAGCAGTTATACCCCCAGGGAGGAAGTGTACTTC.

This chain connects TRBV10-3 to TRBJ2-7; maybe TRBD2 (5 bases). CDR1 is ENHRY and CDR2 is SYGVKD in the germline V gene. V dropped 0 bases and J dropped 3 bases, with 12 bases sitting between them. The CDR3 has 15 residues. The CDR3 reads CAISESRVEDYEQYF. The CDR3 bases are TGTGCCATCAGTGAGTCGCGGGTGGAAGACTACGAGCAGTACTTC.

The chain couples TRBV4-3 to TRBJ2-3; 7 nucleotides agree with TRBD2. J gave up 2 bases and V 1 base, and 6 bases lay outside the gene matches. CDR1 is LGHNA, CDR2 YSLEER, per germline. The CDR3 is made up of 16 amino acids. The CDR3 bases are TGCGCCAGCAGCCAAGGGGCTGGGACTAACACAGATACGCAGTATTTT. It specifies CASSQGAGTNTDTQYF.